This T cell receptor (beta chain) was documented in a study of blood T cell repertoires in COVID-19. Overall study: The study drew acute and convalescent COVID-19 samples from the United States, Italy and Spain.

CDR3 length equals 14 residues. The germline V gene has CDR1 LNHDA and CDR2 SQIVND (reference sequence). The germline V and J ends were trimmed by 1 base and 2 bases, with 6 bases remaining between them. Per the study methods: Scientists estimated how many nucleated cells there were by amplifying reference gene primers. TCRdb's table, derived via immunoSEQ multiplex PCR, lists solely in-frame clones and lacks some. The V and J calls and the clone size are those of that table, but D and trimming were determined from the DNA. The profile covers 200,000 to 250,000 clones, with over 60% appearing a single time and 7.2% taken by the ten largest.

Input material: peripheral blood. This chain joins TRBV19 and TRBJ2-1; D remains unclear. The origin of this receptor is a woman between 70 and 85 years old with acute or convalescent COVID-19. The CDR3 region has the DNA TGTGCCAGTAGTATAGCGGTTGCCTACAATGAGCAGTTCTTC. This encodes CASSIAVAYNEQFF. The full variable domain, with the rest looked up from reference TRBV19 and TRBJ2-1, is DGGITQSPKYLFRKEGQNVTLSCEQNLNHDAMYWYRQDPGQGLRLIYYSQIVNDFQKGDIAEGYSVSREKKESFPLTVTSAQKNPTAFYLCASSIAVAYNEQFFGPGTRLTVL.